Below are 15 T cell receptor beta chains sequenced from a single sample in a study of T cell responses to AZD1222 COVID-19 vaccine listed by TCRdb under 2021. The time point label of this sample denotes: about 28 days (+/-7) after the second vaccine dose. Libraries came from the immunoSEQ multiplex PCR assay. The source is immuneACCESS, and TCRdb retained only in-frame sequences with V and J called. Part of the clones is not carried over; for the studies checked, unresolved V genes explain less than half of this, and the remainder is unexplained. The sample records tens of thousands of clones, about four fifths of which are singletons. The biggest ten clones account for about 6% of the sample. This specimen was peripheral blood, taken 28 days after the second AZD1222 dose. These receptors were taken from an adult who received the AZD1222 COVID-19 vaccine.

In this sample, this clone turned up a few times. The V call is TRBV19, the J call TRBJ1-4; a weak D match, TRBD1 (5 bases). CDR1 and CDR2 (germline): LNHDA, SQIVND (reference sequence). CDR3 length: 16 residues. Deletions cut 1 base from V and 7 bases from J, with 16 bases between. CDR3 in amino acids: CASSIGFGGLSEKLFF. In nucleotides, the CDR3 is TGTGCCAGTAGTATAGGTTTCGGGGGTTTGAGTGAAAAACTGTTTTTT.

The J gene is TRBJ2-7, the V gene TRBV3-1 (or the pseudogene TRBV3-2), with 10 bases fitting TRBD1. The length of the CDR3 is 13 residues. The J segment lost 4 bases and the V segment lost 5 bases, leaving 2 bases of the junction unmatched. Germline lookup yields CDR1 LGHDT and CDR2 YNNKEL (reference sequence). In DNA, the CDR3 is TGTGCCAGCAGCAGACAGGGGGCTTACGAGCAGTACTTC. This gives the protein CASSRQGAYEQYF.

CDR3 residues: CASSPGHLLEQYF. CDR3 DNA: TGCGCCAGCAGCCCCGGACATCTCCTAGAGCAGTACTTC. The V call is TRBV5-1, the J call TRBJ2-7; tentatively, D is TRBD1 (5 bases). V was shortened by 4 bases and J by 7 bases, with 15 bases between the two germline ends. The CDR3 consists of 13 residues. CDR1 and CDR2 from the germline V gene are SGHRS and YFSETQ.

This chain uses TRBV2 with TRBJ1-1, with 7 bases identical to TRBD1. Germline assignment: CDR1 SNHLY and CDR2 FYNNEI. The CDR3 runs 13 residues. Losses at the gene ends were 8 bases for V and 4 bases for J; bases not matched to a gene: 7. This CDR3 reads CASGGQLRTEAFF. In DNA form, the CDR3 reads TGTGCCAGCGGGGGACAGTTGCGCACTGAAGCTTTCTTT.

For this clone: A read error may account for a junction end that differs from germline. The rearrangement uses TRBV6-6 and TRBJ2-2, with D possibly being TRBD2 (5 bases). Germline CDR1 reads MNHNY; CDR2 reads SVGAGI (reference sequence). This CDR3 has 13 amino acids. CDR3 sequence reads: CASSREAATVLEF. For the CDR3, the DNA is TGTGCCAGCAGCCGGGAAGCAGCAACAGTCCTCGAATTT.

The V and J genes are TRBV4-1 and TRBJ1-1, with D possibly matching TRBD1 (5 bases). Trimming stripped 4 bases from V and 1 base from J, with 16 bases between. The length of the CDR3 is 16 residues. Per germline, CDR1 MGHRA and CDR2 YSYEKL. CDR3 nucleotides: TGCGCCAGCAGCCTCTTCAGGGAGGGTTCGAACACTGAAGCTTTCTTT. Translation: CASSLFREGSNTEAFF.

The CDR3, as DNA: TGTGCCAGCAGCCAAGGGTTGGGGTTCTCCTACGAGCAGTACTTC. This gives the protein CASSQGLGFSYEQYF. This sequence joins TRBV3-1 (or the pseudogene TRBV3-2) and TRBJ2-7; D uncertain. Germline CDR1 reads LGHDT; CDR2 reads YNNKEL (reference sequence). The CDR3 runs 15 residues. Trimming cost V 1 base and J 0 bases, with 10 bases left between them.

The V and J genes are TRBV6-6 and TRBJ1-3; D is possibly TRBD1 (6 bases). Trimming cost V 5 bases and J 2 bases, with 16 bases left between them. The CDR3 covers 16 residues. CDR1 MNHNY and CDR2 SVGAGI come from the germline V gene (reference sequence). The CDR3 is CASSGQSMGAGNTIYF. CDR3 coding DNA: TGTGCCAGCAGTGGACAGTCCATGGGTGCTGGAAACACCATATATTTT.

The chain employs TRBV3-1 (or the pseudogene TRBV3-2) and TRBJ1-1; maybe TRBD1 (6 bases). This CDR3 has 16 residues. Trimming cost V 4 bases and J 6 bases, with 21 bases left between them. Germline CDR1 and CDR2: LGHDT and YNNKEL (reference sequence). The CDR3 DNA is TGTGCCAGCAGCCCCCCGAGGTGGGCGGGACACTCTGAAGCTTTCTTT. It specifies CASSPPRWAGHSEAFF.

The chain joins TRBV3-1 (or the pseudogene TRBV3-2) to TRBJ1-4; D ambiguous. The CDR3 consists of 16 residues. V dropped 2 bases and J dropped 8 bases, with 18 bases sitting between them. CDR1 LGHDT and CDR2 YNNKEL come from the germline V gene (reference sequence). CDR3 in amino acids: CASSQKGTPCGEKLFF. CDR3 coding DNA: TGTGCCAGCAGCCAAAAGGGTACACCCTGCGGGGAAAAACTGTTTTTT.

On this clone itself: Other DNA sequences of this sample code for an identical CDR3. J is TRBJ2-5 and V is TRBV19; TRBD1 aligns across 9 bases. Germline V gene sequence: CDR1 LNHDA, CDR2 SQIVND (reference sequence). CDR3 length: 14 amino acids. J gave up 2 bases and V 7 bases, and 5 bases lay outside the gene matches. The CDR3 region has the DNA TGTGCCAGTACCTCAGGGACAGGGCAAGAGACCCAGTACTTC. This codes for CASTSGTGQETQYF.

The CDR3: CASSEALRNGEPQHF. In nucleotides, the CDR3 is TGTGCCAGCAGTGAAGCGCTTAGAAACGGGGAGCCCCAGCATTTT. The chain links TRBV6-1 to TRBJ1-5; D is unclear. Germline values: CDR1 MNHNS, CDR2 SASEGT. CDR3 length equals 15 residues. Trimming removed 0 bases at V and 8 bases at J, with 14 bases between.

The V and J genes are TRBV29-1 and TRBJ1-2; 7 bases are shared with TRBD1. This CDR3 has 19 residues. Germline V gene sequence: CDR1 SQVTM, CDR2 ANQGSEA. With V trimmed by 4 bases and J by 4 bases, 24 bases remained unmatched. The CDR3 protein is CSVAGMGVGQRVQGYGYTF. The CDR3 DNA reads TGCAGCGTTGCGGGGATGGGAGTGGGACAGAGAGTTCAGGGCTATGGCTACACCTTC.

This clone was seen once. V usage is TRBV7-2 and J usage is TRBJ2-7; D is tentatively TRBD1 or TRBD2 (6 bases each). V lost 0 bases and J lost 7, with 22 bases in between. The CDR3 length is 17 residues. Germline V gene sequence: CDR1 SGHTA, CDR2 FQGNSA. CDR3 in DNA: TGTGCCAGCAGCTTAGCAGCACCGACTAGTCGGGGGCGAGAGCAGTACTTC. Protein product: CASSLAAPTSRGREQYF.

The chain joins TRBV19 to TRBJ2-7; 8 bases match TRBD1. J lost 6 bases, V lost 4 bases, and 14 bases had no gene match. Germline values: CDR1 LNHDA, CDR2 SQIVND (reference sequence). This CDR3 contains 16 residues. The CDR3 DNA sequence: TGTGCCAGTAGTACAGGGCCGAGGACAGGGCCAGGCGAGCAGTACTTC. This encodes CASSTGPRTGPGEQYF.